The present T cell receptor (beta chain) was sequenced within a study of vaccination effects on CD4 cells after COVID-19. Study information: Vaccination of participants consisted of two doses of either the BNT162b2 or mRNA-1273 vaccine.

Sequencing in the ViraFEST assay came after antigen-specific CD4+ T cells had been expanded with viral peptide pools, which were used to stimulate PBMC. The authors isolated CD4+ T cells after nine to eleven days of culture. Absence of prior SARS-CoV-2 infection characterized the vaccine recipients, who showed negative nucleocapsid antibodies. After 1.8 million or so PBMC were placed in each well, they were cultured with roughly 10 IU/ml IL-2 and roughly 10 ug/ml peptides. With respect to this clone: As yet, its antigen is unknown. The junction differs from germline at one of its ends, possibly a read error.

Some clones are missing from TCRdb's copy, which holds only in-frame ones; the method was immunoSEQ multiplex PCR. The table records about 21,000 clones, around 80% of them present only once. The CDR3 extends over 15 amino acids. Germline CDR1 SSHAT, CDR2 FNYEAQ (reference sequence). Study findings and constraints: Healthy vaccinees had only 1 of 255 vaccine-induced clones cross-react with common cold coronaviruses. Late post-vaccination, clones induced by infection and those induced by vaccine underwent marked clonal contraction.

The sequenced sample was CD4+ T cells from PBMCs cultured with HCoV-NL63 spike peptides, obtained before COVID-19 vaccination. The rearrangement joins TRBV7-7 to TRBJ2-3, with D tentatively TRBD2 (6 bases). This TCR came from a human donor who received a COVID-19 vaccine. DNA of the CDR3: TGTGCTAGCAGCTTAGGCGGGGTCCCTACAGATACGCAGTATTTT. This codes for CASSLGGVPTDTQYF.